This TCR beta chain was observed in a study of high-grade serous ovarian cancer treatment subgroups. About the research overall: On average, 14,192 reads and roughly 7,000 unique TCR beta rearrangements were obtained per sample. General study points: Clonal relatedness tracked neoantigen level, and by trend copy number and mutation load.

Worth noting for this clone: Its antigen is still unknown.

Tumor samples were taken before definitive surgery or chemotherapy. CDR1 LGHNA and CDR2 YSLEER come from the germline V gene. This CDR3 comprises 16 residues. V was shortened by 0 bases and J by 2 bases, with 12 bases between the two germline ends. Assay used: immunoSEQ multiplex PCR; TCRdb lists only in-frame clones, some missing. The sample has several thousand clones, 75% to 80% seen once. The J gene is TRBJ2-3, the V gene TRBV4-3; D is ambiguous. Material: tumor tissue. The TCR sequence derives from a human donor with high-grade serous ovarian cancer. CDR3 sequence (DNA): TGCGCCAGCAGCCAAGATATCAGGACGGCCACAGATACGCAGTATTTT. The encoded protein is CASSQDIRTATDTQYF.